This T cell receptor beta chain stems from a study of memory CD4+ T cells and cytomegalovirus serostatus. Overall study findings and caveats: Median bootstrapped AUC for CMV status was about 0.94 originally, 0.75 to 0.91 US-trained.

Note on this clone: Antigen specificity is unknown.

Single viable CD3+CD4+CD8-CD45RO+ cells were sorted as the memory CD4+ T cells. CMV serostatus came from serum IgG against pp150, pp28, p38, p52. Total CD4+ T cells were enriched by CD4 positive selection. The CDR3 is made up of 14 amino acids. Per the germline V gene, CDR1 is MNHNS and CDR2 is SASEGT. The V end was cut by 3 bases, the J end by 0 bases, with 6 bases between. Authors' processing steps: After removing out-of-frame reads, approximately 2 million distinct TCRbeta sequences remained. TCRdb keeps only in-frame clones here, not all; method: immunoSEQ multiplex PCR. The V and J calls and clone size are taken from that table; D and trimming were inferred from the DNA. The sample holds under 55,000 clones; 70% to 80% are singletons and the top ten take approximately 1.5%.

This TCR derives from an adult in good health and CMV-seronegative. The chain combines TRBV6-1 with TRBJ2-1; no clear D gene. The sequenced sample was memory CD4+ T cells from blood. CDR3 sequence (DNA): TGTGCCAGCAGTGATGGTGGCTCCTACAATGAGCAGTTCTTC. This gives the protein CASSDGGSYNEQFF.